These 12 T cell receptor beta chains were sequenced from one sample in a study of control samples from healthy donors and cancer patients. Assay used: immunoSEQ multiplex PCR; TCRdb lists only in-frame clones, some missing. The data contain 100,000 to 110,000 clones, about 90% of them singletons. Sequenced input: blood. The receptors were sampled from a woman aged 45-65 years in good health.

The CDR3, as DNA: TGTGCCATCAGGGGGGGAGGCTATGGCTACACCTTC. It yields the protein CAIRGGGYGYTF. The chain joins TRBV10-3 to TRBJ1-2, with TRBD1 as a possible D gene (5 bases). Per germline, CDR1 ENHRY and CDR2 SYGVKD. The CDR3 extends over 12 amino acids. V was clipped by 6 bases and J by 4 bases, with 9 bases between them.

The chain uses TRBV10-1 and TRBJ1-1, with 7 bases matching TRBD1. The germline V gene has CDR1 WNHNN and CDR2 SYGVQD (reference sequence). The length of the CDR3 is 13 residues. Trimming cost V 5 bases and J 3 bases; bases outside gene matches: 3. In DNA form, the CDR3 reads TGCGCCAGCAGTAAGGGACAGTACACTGAAGCTTTCTTT. This sequence encodes CASSKGQYTEAFF.

The CDR3 loop reads CASSYMRGTRKNIQYF. CDR3 DNA: TGTGCCAGCAGTTACATGCGTGGAACCCGCAAAAACATTCAGTACTTC. The chain employs TRBV6-5 and TRBJ2-4; D remains ambiguous. V was cut by 2 bases and J by 3 bases, with 14 bases left in between. Germline CDR1 is MNHEY and CDR2 is SVGAGI. There are 16 residues in the CDR3.

The rearrangement links TRBV27 to TRBJ1-2; D is ambiguous. Germline lookup yields CDR1 MNHEY and CDR2 SMNVEV (reference sequence). The CDR3 consists of 12 residues. V was shortened by 5 bases and J by 5 bases, with 9 bases between the two germline ends. DNA of the CDR3: TGTGCCAGCAGTGACTATGGGTATGGCTACACCTTC. As protein: CASSDYGYGYTF.

The chain has TRBV7-8 and TRBJ2-1; D might be TRBD1 (5 bases). CDR1 is SGHVS and CDR2 is FQNEAQ in the germline V gene. The CDR3 extends over 18 amino acids. V lost 5 bases and J lost 0, with 20 bases in between. This chain's CDR3 is CASSGALLGQSSYNEQFF. In DNA, the CDR3 is TGTGCCAGCAGCGGGGCCCTTCTGGGGCAAAGCTCCTACAATGAGCAGTTCTTC. The full variable domain, with the rest looked up from reference TRBV7-8 and TRBJ2-1, is GAGVSQSPRYKVAKRGQDVALRCDPISGHVSLFWYQQALGQGPEFLTYFQNEAQLDKSGLPSDRFFAERPEGSVSTLKIQRTQQEDSAVYLCASSGALLGQSSYNEQFFGPGTRLTVL.

The chain links TRBV2 to TRBJ2-3; 7 positions agree with TRBD2. CDR1 is SNHLY and CDR2 is FYNNEI in the germline V gene. The CDR3 length is 15 residues. V was pared by 9 bases and J by 2 bases, with 11 bases of the junction left unmatched. The CDR3 protein is CASGEGPDNTDTQYF. CDR3 DNA sequence: TGTGCCAGTGGGGAGGGGCCAGACAACACAGATACGCAGTATTTT.

The chain carries TRBV24-1 and TRBJ2-1; D is possibly TRBD1 (6 bases). Per germline, CDR1 KGHDR and CDR2 SFDVKD. Trimming left V 0 bases short and J 0 bases short, with 11 bases between. The CDR3 length is 17 residues. CDR3 DNA: TGTGCCACCAGTGATTTGCCTACAGGGACCTCCTACAATGAGCAGTTCTTC. Translation: CATSDLPTGTSYNEQFF.

V and J are TRBV5-8 and TRBJ2-7; the D gene is possibly TRBD2 (7 bases). The V gene lost 1 base and the J gene lost 1 base, with 12 bases spanning the gap. Germline values: CDR1 SGHTS, CDR2 YDEGEE. The CDR3 has 15 residues. DNA for the CDR3: TGTGCCAGCAGCTTGAGGGGGGGTCAATCCTACGAGCAGTACTTC. Amino acids: CASSLRGGQSYEQYF.

V is TRBV5-5 and J is TRBJ2-1, with 7 positions matching TRBD2. CDR3 length: 16 amino acids. After removal of 3 bases from V and 2 bases from J, the junction contained 8 bases not matched to a gene. Looked up from germline, CDR1 is SGHKS and CDR2 is YYEKEE (reference sequence). The CDR3: CASSWGEGLPYNEQFF. CDR3 nucleotides: TGTGCCAGCAGCTGGGGGGAGGGACTCCCCTACAATGAGCAGTTCTTC.

This sequence joins TRBV6-2 or TRBV6-3 and TRBJ1-5; D not certain. Germline CDR1 and CDR2: MNHEY and SVGEGT. CDR3 size: 14 residues. V lost 0 bases, J lost 7 bases, and 10 bases lay in between. The CDR3 protein is CASSYSSGRQPQHF. The CDR3 nucleotides read TGTGCCAGCAGTTACTCTTCCGGAAGGCAGCCCCAGCATTTT.

This chain links TRBV2 with TRBJ2-1; no clear D. V lost 3 bases and J lost 1, with 7 bases in between. The germline V gene encodes CDR1 SNHLY and CDR2 FYNNEI. This CDR3 contains 14 residues. The CDR3 DNA sequence: TGTGCCAGCAGTGACACGCGGTCCTACAATGAGCAGTTCTTC. The encoded protein is CASSDTRSYNEQFF.

The chain employs TRBV9 and TRBJ1-1; 8 bases fit TRBD1. This CDR3 has 14 residues. Germline CDR1 and CDR2: SGDLS and YYNGEE. The ends lost 4 bases at V and 4 bases at J; junction bases unmatched: 6. CDR3 in amino acids: CASSSTGGGTEAFF. CDR3 nucleotides: TGTGCCAGCAGCTCTACAGGGGGTGGCACTGAAGCTTTCTTT.